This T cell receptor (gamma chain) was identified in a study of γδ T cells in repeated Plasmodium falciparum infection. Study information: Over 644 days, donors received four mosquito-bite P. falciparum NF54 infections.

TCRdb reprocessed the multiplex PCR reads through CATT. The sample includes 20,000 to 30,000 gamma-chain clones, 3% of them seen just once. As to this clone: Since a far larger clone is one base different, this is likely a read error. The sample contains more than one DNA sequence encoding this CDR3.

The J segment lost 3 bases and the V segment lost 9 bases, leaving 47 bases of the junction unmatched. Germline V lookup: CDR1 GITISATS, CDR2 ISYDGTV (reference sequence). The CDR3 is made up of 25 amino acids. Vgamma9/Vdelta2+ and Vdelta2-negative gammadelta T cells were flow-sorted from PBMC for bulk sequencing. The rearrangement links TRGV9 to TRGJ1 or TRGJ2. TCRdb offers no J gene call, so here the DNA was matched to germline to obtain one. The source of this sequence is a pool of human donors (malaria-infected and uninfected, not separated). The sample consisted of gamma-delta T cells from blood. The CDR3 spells CALDSLRGLLPCNKFEHGAYYKKLF. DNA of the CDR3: TGTGCCTTGGATTCTTTGCGGGGCTTGTTACCTTGCAATAAGTTCGAACATGGTGCTTATTATAAGAAACTCTTT.